This is a list of T cell receptor beta chains from one sample in a study of T-cell memory formation after mild COVID-19. TCRdb redid the calling of the 5' RACE reads with MiXCR, one entry per CDR3 protein. This table has about 540,000 distinct CDR3 sequences, about a fifth appearing once. The sample comprised PBMCs or a T cell subset sorted from them (not recorded which). All receptors derive from an adult woman who had mild COVID-19 (a few samples of this study predate the infection). Cell type and time point are not known. Both conserved end residues are part of each CDR3. Fields, in order: CDR3 protein, CDR3 DNA, clone size, V gene, D gene, CDR3 length, J gene. D genes are given only for firm matches. Clone size appears in some rows only: once, few, many, or a class for an expanded clone.

CDR3aa: CASSQRVGSGANVLTF
CDR3nt: TGTGCCAGCAGCCAACGAGTCGGCTCTGGGGCCAACGTCCTGACTTTC
abundance: NA
v_gene: TRBV7-6
d_gene: NA
len: 16
j_gene: TRBJ2-6

CDR3aa: CASSLEGRDNSPLHF
CDR3nt: TGCGCCAGCAGCTTGGAAGGCAGGGATAATTCACCCCTCCACTTT
abundance: NA
v_gene: TRBV5-1
d_gene: NA
len: 15
j_gene: TRBJ1-6

CDR3aa: CASSFPEEGPNTGELFF
CDR3nt: TGTGCCAGCAGTTTCCCCGAGGAGGGACCGAACACCGGGGAGCTGTTTTTT
abundance: NA
v_gene: TRBV12-3/TRBV12-4
d_gene: NA
len: 17
j_gene: TRBJ2-2

CDR3aa: CSARSRSGLVRGELFF
CDR3nt: TGCAGTGCTAGATCGCGGTCCGGTCTCGTCAGGGGGGAGCTGTTTTTT
abundance: few
v_gene: TRBV20-1
d_gene: NA
len: 16
j_gene: TRBJ2-2

CDR3aa: CASSPRFNSLNTEAFF
CDR3nt: TGTGCCAGCAGTCCGAGGTTCAACTCCCTTAACACTGAAGCTTTCTTT
abundance: few
v_gene: TRBV27
d_gene: NA
len: 16
j_gene: TRBJ1-1

CDR3aa: CAIRGAPNTGELFF
CDR3nt: TGTGCCATAAGGGGGGCCCCGAACACCGGGGAGCTGTTTTTT
abundance: few
v_gene: TRBV6-5
d_gene: NA
len: 14
j_gene: TRBJ2-2

CDR3aa: CSAELSGRTNTEAFF
CDR3nt: TGCAGCGCAGAACTCTCGGGACGAACGAACACTGAAGCTTTCTTT
abundance: NA
v_gene: TRBV29-1
d_gene: NA
len: 15
j_gene: TRBJ1-1

CDR3aa: CASSWEGREETQYF
CDR3nt: TGCGCCAGCAGCTGGGAGGGGCGCGAAGAGACCCAGTACTTC
abundance: NA
v_gene: TRBV5-1
d_gene: TRBD2
len: 14
j_gene: TRBJ2-5

CDR3aa: CASSTSSGSVNEQFF
CDR3nt: TGTGCCAGCAGCACCAGCAGCGGGAGTGTAAATGAGCAGTTCTTC
abundance: NA
v_gene: TRBV5-6
d_gene: TRBD2
len: 15
j_gene: TRBJ2-1

CDR3aa: CASIESGGYGYTF
CDR3nt: TGTGCCAGTATCGAGTCGGGCGGCTATGGCTACACCTTC
abundance: few
v_gene: TRBV19
d_gene: NA
len: 13
j_gene: TRBJ1-2

CDR3aa: CATQHRGEGTEAFF
CDR3nt: TGTGCCACCCAGCATAGAGGGGAAGGAACTGAAGCTTTCTTT
abundance: NA
v_gene: TRBV19
d_gene: NA
len: 14
j_gene: TRBJ1-1

CDR3aa: CASSHPGVSSYEQYF
CDR3nt: TGTGCCAGCAGCCATCCGGGGGTGAGCTCCTACGAGCAGTACTTC
abundance: NA
v_gene: TRBV3-1
d_gene: NA
len: 15
j_gene: TRBJ2-7

CDR3aa: CASRPVAHEQYF
CDR3nt: TGTGCCAGCAGACCAGTGGCCCACGAGCAGTACTTC
abundance: many
v_gene: TRBV6-1
d_gene: NA
len: 12
j_gene: TRBJ2-7

CDR3aa: CASSQDLLAGVAGELFF
CDR3nt: TGCGCCAGCAGCCAAGATTTACTAGCGGGAGTGGCCGGGGAGCTGTTTTTT
abundance: NA
v_gene: TRBV4-3
d_gene: TRBD2
len: 17
j_gene: TRBJ2-2

CDR3aa: CASSLGRGGNTGELFF
CDR3nt: TGTGCCAGCAGCCTTGGTAGGGGTGGGAACACCGGGGAGCTGTTTTTT
abundance: NA
v_gene: TRBV7-2
d_gene: NA
len: 16
j_gene: TRBJ2-2

CDR3aa: CASSQGLDTGKTQYF
CDR3nt: TGTGCCAGCAGCCAAGGGCTGGACACCGGGAAGACCCAGTACTTC
abundance: NA
v_gene: TRBV7-6
d_gene: NA
len: 15
j_gene: TRBJ2-5

CDR3aa: CASSDNFHTGELFF
CDR3nt: TGTGCCAGCAGTGATAACTTTCACACCGGGGAGCTGTTTTTT
abundance: NA
v_gene: TRBV2
d_gene: NA
len: 14
j_gene: TRBJ2-2

CDR3aa: CASSETGGLGETQYF
CDR3nt: TGCGCCAGCAGCGAAACAGGGGGTCTAGGGGAGACCCAGTACTTC
abundance: NA
v_gene: TRBV5-1
d_gene: TRBD1
len: 15
j_gene: TRBJ2-5

CDR3aa: CASSVDGRGFGYTF
CDR3nt: TGTGCCAGCAGTGTCGATGGTCGAGGGTTTGGCTACACCTTC
abundance: NA
v_gene: TRBV6-5
d_gene: NA
len: 14
j_gene: TRBJ1-2

CDR3aa: CASRPSGGASDTQYF
CDR3nt: TGTGCCAGCAGACCTAGCGGGGGGGCATCAGATACGCAGTATTTT
abundance: NA
v_gene: TRBV6-6
d_gene: TRBD2
len: 15
j_gene: TRBJ2-3

CDR3aa: CAISEGGYGYTF
CDR3nt: TGTGCCATCAGTGAGGGGGGCTATGGCTACACCTTC
abundance: few
v_gene: TRBV10-3
d_gene: NA
len: 12
j_gene: TRBJ1-2

CDR3aa: CASSQERLAGGPNTGELFF
CDR3nt: TGTGCCAGCAGCCAAGAAAGGCTAGCGGGGGGACCGAACACCGGGGAGCTGTTTTTT
abundance: few
v_gene: TRBV3-1
d_gene: TRBD2
len: 19
j_gene: TRBJ2-2

CDR3aa: CASSQDGDNEQFF
CDR3nt: TGTGCCAGCAGCCAAGATGGGGACAATGAGCAGTTCTTC
abundance: many
v_gene: TRBV4-2
d_gene: NA
len: 13
j_gene: TRBJ2-1

CDR3aa: CASSPILAGDQETQYF
CDR3nt: TGTGCCAGCAGCCCAATACTAGCGGGCGACCAAGAGACCCAGTACTTC
abundance: NA
v_gene: TRBV7-6
d_gene: TRBD2
len: 16
j_gene: TRBJ2-5

CDR3aa: CASTGTGRYTEAFF
CDR3nt: TGTGCCAGCACTGGGACAGGGAGGTACACTGAAGCTTTCTTT
abundance: few
v_gene: TRBV25-1
d_gene: TRBD1
len: 14
j_gene: TRBJ1-1

CDR3aa: CASSFLGPGELFF
CDR3nt: TGTGCGAGCAGTTTTCTAGGTCCAGGGGAGCTGTTTTTT
abundance: NA
v_gene: TRBV12-3/TRBV12-4
d_gene: NA
len: 13
j_gene: TRBJ2-2

CDR3aa: CASTYGRQGGSPLHF
CDR3nt: TGTGCCAGCACCTACGGTCGACAGGGCGGTTCACCCCTCCACTTT
abundance: NA
v_gene: TRBV6-5
d_gene: TRBD1
len: 15
j_gene: TRBJ1-6

CDR3aa: CASSLSLGVYEQYF
CDR3nt: TGTGCCAGCAGCTTATCTTTGGGGGTCTACGAGCAGTACTTC
abundance: NA
v_gene: TRBV7-2
d_gene: NA
len: 14
j_gene: TRBJ2-7

CDR3aa: CASSPWWGGTEAFF
CDR3nt: TGCGCCAGCAGCCCCTGGTGGGGAGGCACTGAAGCTTTCTTT
abundance: NA
v_gene: TRBV5-1
d_gene: NA
len: 14
j_gene: TRBJ1-1

CDR3aa: CASSYRGLSYEQYF
CDR3nt: TGCGCCAGCAGCTACAGGGGCCTCTCCTACGAGCAGTACTTC
abundance: many
v_gene: TRBV5-1
d_gene: TRBD1
len: 14
j_gene: TRBJ2-7

CDR3aa: CASSLSSGGVSGANVLTF
CDR3nt: TGTGCCAGCAGTCTTTCTAGCGGGGGGGTCTCTGGGGCCAACGTCCTGACTTTC
abundance: NA
v_gene: TRBV27
d_gene: TRBD2
len: 18
j_gene: TRBJ2-6

CDR3aa: CASSQVLRFSNSPLHF
CDR3nt: TGCGCCAGCAGCCAAGTCCTGCGGTTTAGTAATTCACCCCTCCACTTT
abundance: NA
v_gene: TRBV4-1
d_gene: NA
len: 16
j_gene: TRBJ1-6

CDR3aa: CASTGIDNEQFF
CDR3nt: TGTGCCAGCACGGGGATTGACAATGAGCAGTTCTTC
abundance: NA
v_gene: TRBV12-3/TRBV12-4
d_gene: NA
len: 12
j_gene: TRBJ2-1

CDR3aa: CASSLDGRGTDTQYF
CDR3nt: TGTGCCAGCAGCTTGGATGGGAGAGGCACAGATACGCAGTATTTT
abundance: many
v_gene: TRBV5-5
d_gene: NA
len: 15
j_gene: TRBJ2-3

CDR3aa: CASSVGTGDQPQHF
CDR3nt: TGTGCCAGCAGCGTAGGGACAGGGGATCAGCCCCAGCATTTT
abundance: NA
v_gene: TRBV11-2
d_gene: TRBD1
len: 14
j_gene: TRBJ1-5

CDR3aa: CAISISPSSPNYGYTF
CDR3nt: TGTGCCATCAGCATAAGCCCTTCTTCCCCTAACTATGGCTACACCTTC
abundance: few
v_gene: TRBV10-3
d_gene: NA
len: 16
j_gene: TRBJ1-2

CDR3aa: CASSLDKFARERWTDTQYF
CDR3nt: TGTGCCAGCAGCTTAGATAAATTCGCCCGGGAGCGGTGGACAGATACGCAGTATTTT
abundance: NA
v_gene: TRBV11-2
d_gene: NA
len: 19
j_gene: TRBJ2-3

CDR3aa: CASSSSGTRDEQFF
CDR3nt: TGCGCCAGCAGCTCATCCGGGACTAGAGATGAGCAGTTCTTC
abundance: NA
v_gene: TRBV5-1
d_gene: TRBD2
len: 14
j_gene: TRBJ2-1

CDR3aa: CAISDRSGRAYNEQFF
CDR3nt: TGTGCCATCAGTGACCGTAGCGGGAGGGCCTACAATGAGCAGTTCTTC
abundance: few
v_gene: TRBV10-3
d_gene: TRBD2
len: 16
j_gene: TRBJ2-1

CDR3aa: CASSLLRDNNEQFF
CDR3nt: TGCGCCAGCAGCTTGTTGAGGGACAACAATGAGCAGTTCTTC
abundance: NA
v_gene: TRBV5-1
d_gene: NA
len: 14
j_gene: TRBJ2-1

CDR3aa: CASSLWQGPNEQYF
CDR3nt: TGTGCCAGCAGCTTGTGGCAGGGTCCGAACGAGCAGTACTTC
abundance: many
v_gene: TRBV5-5
d_gene: NA
len: 14
j_gene: TRBJ2-7

CDR3aa: CASSGGLAFYEQYF
CDR3nt: TGCGCCAGCAGTGGGGGACTAGCGTTCTACGAGCAGTACTTC
abundance: NA
v_gene: TRBV10-2
d_gene: TRBD2
len: 14
j_gene: TRBJ2-7

CDR3aa: CSARGTGDYEQYF
CDR3nt: TGCAGTGCTAGAGGCACAGGGGACTACGAGCAGTACTTC
abundance: many
v_gene: TRBV20-1
d_gene: TRBD1
len: 13
j_gene: TRBJ2-7

CDR3aa: CASSRDSLIGELFF
CDR3nt: TGTGCCAGCAGCCGGGACTCCCTCATCGGGGAGCTGTTTTTT
abundance: NA
v_gene: TRBV7-3
d_gene: NA
len: 14
j_gene: TRBJ2-2

CDR3aa: CASSRTGVPQPQHF
CDR3nt: TGTGCCAGCAGCCGTACAGGGGTCCCTCAGCCCCAGCATTTT
abundance: NA
v_gene: TRBV9
d_gene: TRBD1
len: 14
j_gene: TRBJ1-5

CDR3aa: CASSPEGGGKWRNIQYF
CDR3nt: TGTGCCAGCTCACCCGAGGGGGGCGGGAAGTGGAGAAACATTCAGTACTTC
abundance: NA
v_gene: TRBV18
d_gene: NA
len: 17
j_gene: TRBJ2-4

CDR3aa: CASSGRGNTGELFF
CDR3nt: TGTGCCAGCAGCGGACGAGGGAACACCGGGGAGCTGTTTTTT
abundance: many
v_gene: TRBV7-9
d_gene: NA
len: 14
j_gene: TRBJ2-2

CDR3aa: CASSVDGTGVSPLHF
CDR3nt: TGTGCCAGCAGCGTAGACGGGACAGGGGTCTCACCCCTCCACTTT
abundance: few
v_gene: TRBV9
d_gene: TRBD1
len: 15
j_gene: TRBJ1-6

CDR3aa: CASSKGGGSSAEQFF
CDR3nt: TGTGCCAGCAGCAAGGGAGGCGGGTCGTCAGCTGAGCAGTTCTTC
abundance: NA
v_gene: TRBV2
d_gene: NA
len: 15
j_gene: TRBJ2-1

CDR3aa: CASSFTDNYGYTF
CDR3nt: TGTGCCAGCAGCTTTACAGATAACTATGGCTACACCTTC
abundance: NA
v_gene: TRBV7-3
d_gene: NA
len: 13
j_gene: TRBJ1-2

CDR3aa: CASSFGTSAYNEQFF
CDR3nt: TGTGCCAGCAGCTTCGGGACTAGCGCCTACAATGAGCAGTTCTTC
abundance: few
v_gene: TRBV7-9
d_gene: TRBD2
len: 15
j_gene: TRBJ2-1

CDR3aa: CSVWGSSYNEQFF
CDR3nt: TGCAGCGTCTGGGGCAGCTCCTACAATGAGCAGTTCTTC
abundance: NA
v_gene: TRBV29-1
d_gene: NA
len: 13
j_gene: TRBJ2-1

CDR3aa: CASSLENPNSFLAYEQYF
CDR3nt: TGTGCCAGCAGCTTGGAAAACCCCAACAGTTTCTTGGCTTACGAGCAGTACTTC
abundance: NA
v_gene: TRBV5-5
d_gene: NA
len: 18
j_gene: TRBJ2-7

CDR3aa: CASSPRDNYEQYF
CDR3nt: TGTGCCAGCAGTCCCCGGGACAACTACGAGCAGTACTTC
abundance: many
v_gene: TRBV27
d_gene: NA
len: 13
j_gene: TRBJ2-7

CDR3aa: CASSKTGLTECLAKNIQYF
CDR3nt: TGTGCCAGCAGCAAAACGGGCCTAACGGAGTGTCTAGCCAAAAACATTCAGTACTTC
abundance: many
v_gene: TRBV21-1
d_gene: NA
len: 19
j_gene: TRBJ2-4